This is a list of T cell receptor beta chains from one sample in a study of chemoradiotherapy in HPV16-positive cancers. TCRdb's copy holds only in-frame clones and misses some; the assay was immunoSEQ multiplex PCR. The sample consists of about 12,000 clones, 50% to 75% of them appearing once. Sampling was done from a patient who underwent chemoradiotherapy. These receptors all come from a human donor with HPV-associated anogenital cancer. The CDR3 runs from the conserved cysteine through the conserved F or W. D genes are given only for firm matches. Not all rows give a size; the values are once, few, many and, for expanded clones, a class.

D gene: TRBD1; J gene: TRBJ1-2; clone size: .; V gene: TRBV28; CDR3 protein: CASSYPGQGGSGIGYTF; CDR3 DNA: TGTGCCAGCAGTTACCCGGGACAGGGAGGTTCCGGGATAGGCTACACCTTC
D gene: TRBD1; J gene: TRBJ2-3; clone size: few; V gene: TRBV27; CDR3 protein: CASSLRGQSTDTQYF; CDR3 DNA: TGTGCCAGCAGTTTAAGGGGGCAGAGCACAGATACGCAGTATTTT
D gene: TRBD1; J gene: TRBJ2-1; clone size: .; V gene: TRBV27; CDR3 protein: CASRGQGRRNEQFF; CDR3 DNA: TGTGCCAGCAGGGGACAGGGGAGAAGGAATGAGCAGTTCTTC
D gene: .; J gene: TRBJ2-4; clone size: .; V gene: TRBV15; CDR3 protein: CATSGDREDSKNIQYF; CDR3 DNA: TGTGCCACCAGCGGAGACAGGGAGGATTCCAAAAACATTCAGTACTTC
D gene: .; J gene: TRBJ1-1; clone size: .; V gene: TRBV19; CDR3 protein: CASSPVNTEAFF; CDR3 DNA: TGTGCCAGTAGTCCGGTGAACACTGAAGCTTTCTTT
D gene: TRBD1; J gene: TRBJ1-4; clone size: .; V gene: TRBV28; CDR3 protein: CASSRQGAHEKLFF; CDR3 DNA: TGTGCCAGCAGCAGACAGGGGGCACATGAAAAACTGTTTTTT
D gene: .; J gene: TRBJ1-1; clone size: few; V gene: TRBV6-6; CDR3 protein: CASSYWVRTEAFF; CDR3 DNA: TGTGCCAGCAGTTACTGGGTTCGGACTGAAGCTTTCTTT
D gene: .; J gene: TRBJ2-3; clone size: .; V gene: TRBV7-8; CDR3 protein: CASSLLPGAGTDTQYF; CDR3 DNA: TGTGCCAGCAGCTTACTACCAGGGGCGGGCACAGATACGCAGTATTTT
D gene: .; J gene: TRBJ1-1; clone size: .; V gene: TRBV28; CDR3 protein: CASSFERGLPEAFF; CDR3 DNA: TGTGCCAGCAGTTTCGAAAGGGGGTTACCTGAAGCTTTCTTT
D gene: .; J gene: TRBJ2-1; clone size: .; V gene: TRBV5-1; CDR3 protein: CASSPGAVYNEQFF; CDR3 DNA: TGCGCCAGCAGCCCCGGGGCCGTCTACAATGAGCAGTTCTTC
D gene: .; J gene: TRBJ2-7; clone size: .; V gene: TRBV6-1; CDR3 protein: CASSETLGDEQYF; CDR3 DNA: TGTGCCAGCAGTGAAACTCTAGGGGACGAGCAGTACTTC
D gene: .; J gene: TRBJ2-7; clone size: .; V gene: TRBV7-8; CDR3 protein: CASSSQKGEQYF; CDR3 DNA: TGTGCCAGCAGCTCCCAGAAAGGGGAGCAGTACTTC
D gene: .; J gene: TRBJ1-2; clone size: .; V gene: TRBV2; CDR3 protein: CASSDQAVNYGYTF; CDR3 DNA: TGTGCCAGCAGTGACCAAGCCGTTAACTATGGCTACACCTTC
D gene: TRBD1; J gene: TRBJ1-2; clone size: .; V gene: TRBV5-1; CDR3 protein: CASSLEGQGGLSYTF; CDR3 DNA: TGCGCCAGCAGCTTGGAGGGCCAGGGGGGGCTGAGCTACACCTTC
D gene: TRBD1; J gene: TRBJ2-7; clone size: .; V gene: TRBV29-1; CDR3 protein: CSATGDSYEQYF; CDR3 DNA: TGCAGCGCGACAGGGGACTCCTACGAGCAGTACTTC
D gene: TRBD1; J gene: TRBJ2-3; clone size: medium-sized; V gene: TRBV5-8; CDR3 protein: CASSRTGVTDTQYF; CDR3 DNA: TGTGCCAGCAGCCGGACAGGGGTAACGGATACGCAGTATTTT
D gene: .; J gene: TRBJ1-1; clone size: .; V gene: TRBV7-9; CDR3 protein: CASSDPKRGFEAFF; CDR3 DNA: TGTGCCAGCAGCGACCCGAAGCGGGGCTTTGAAGCTTTCTTT
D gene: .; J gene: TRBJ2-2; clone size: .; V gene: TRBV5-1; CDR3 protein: CASSPFFGRTNTGELFF; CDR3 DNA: TGCGCCAGCAGCCCCTTTTTTGGCAGGACGAACACCGGGGAGCTGTTTTTT
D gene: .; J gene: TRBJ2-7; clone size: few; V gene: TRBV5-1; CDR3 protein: CARPPGPFPHEQYF; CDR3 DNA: TGCGCCAGACCCCCCGGCCCTTTCCCCCACGAGCAGTACTTC
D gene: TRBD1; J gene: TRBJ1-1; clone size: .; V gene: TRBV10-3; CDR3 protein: CAISGTGTGKTEAFF; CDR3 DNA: TGTGCCATCAGTGGTACCGGGACAGGGAAGACTGAAGCTTTCTTT
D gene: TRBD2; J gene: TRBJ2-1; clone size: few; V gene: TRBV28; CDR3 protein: CASSLLAEFYNEQFF; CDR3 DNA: TGTGCCAGCAGTCTACTAGCGGAATTCTACAATGAGCAGTTCTTC
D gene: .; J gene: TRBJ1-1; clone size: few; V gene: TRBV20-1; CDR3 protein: CSAQRGGDAFF; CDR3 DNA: TGCAGTGCTCAAAGGGGGGGGGACGCTTTCTTT
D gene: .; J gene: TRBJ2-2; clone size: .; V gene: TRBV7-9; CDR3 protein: CASSLQGLGELFF; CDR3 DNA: TGTGCCAGCAGCTTACAGGGGCTCGGGGAGCTGTTTTTT
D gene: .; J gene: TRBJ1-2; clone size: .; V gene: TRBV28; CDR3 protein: CASSAGRDYGYTF; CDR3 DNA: TGTGCCAGCAGCGCCGGGCGGGACTATGGCTACACCTTC
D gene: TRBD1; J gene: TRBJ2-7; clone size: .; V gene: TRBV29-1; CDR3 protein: CSVTAGTGGPYEQYF; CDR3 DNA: TGCAGCGTTACGGCCGGGACAGGGGGCCCCTACGAGCAGTACTTC
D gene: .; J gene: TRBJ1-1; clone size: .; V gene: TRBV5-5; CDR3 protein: CASSLGGGREAFF; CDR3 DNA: TGTGCCAGCAGCTTGGGAGGGGGACGTGAAGCTTTCTTT
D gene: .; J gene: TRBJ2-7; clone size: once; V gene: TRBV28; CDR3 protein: CASTSPYEQYF; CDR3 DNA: TGTGCCAGCACGTCCCCCTACGAGCAGTACTTC
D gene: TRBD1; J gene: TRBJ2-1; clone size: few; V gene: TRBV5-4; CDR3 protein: CASSPGTGGFGEQFF; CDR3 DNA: TGTGCCAGCAGTCCCGGGACAGGGGGCTTTGGTGAGCAGTTCTTC
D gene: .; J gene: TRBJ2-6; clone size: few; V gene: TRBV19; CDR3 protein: CASRKVISGANVLTF; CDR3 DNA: TGTGCCAGTAGAAAAGTCATCTCTGGGGCCAACGTCCTGACTTTC